The sequence of this T cell receptor beta chain was determined in a study of T cells after posttransplantation cyclophosphamide. A marrow graft followed busulfan-fludarabine conditioning, with cyclophosphamide on days +3 and +4. Sequencing used immunoSEQ multiplex PCR; TCRdb keeps in-frame clones, though not all of them. The sample contains 6,100 or so clones, roughly four fifths of which appear only once. Sample: PBMCs, taken roughly 45 months after allogeneic stem cell transplant with posttransplant cyclophosphamide. This sequence was found in a male patient between 25 and 40 years old who received an allogeneic stem cell transplant from a related donor, was CMV-positive, and had acute GVHD only. Some T cells here may be from the graft donor.

The CDR3 sequence is CASSPQGLLSSYEQYF. DNA of the CDR3: TGTGCCAGCTCACCACAGGGGTTACTAAGCTCCTACGAGCAGTACTTC. The chain carries TRBV18 and TRBJ2-7; TRBD1 is a possible D gene (5 bases). The germline V gene has CDR1 KGHSH and CDR2 LQKENI. This CDR3 comprises 16 residues. Trimming stripped 1 base from V and 0 bases from J, with 13 bases between.